This T cell receptor beta chain was identified in a study of T cell responses to AZD1222 COVID-19 vaccine. V was cut by 0 bases and J by 6 bases, with 11 bases left in between. The CDR3 consists of 14 residues. Germline CDR1 reads MDHEN; CDR2 reads SYDVKM. Produced via immunoSEQ multiplex PCR; TCRdb's table is partial and in-frame only. The table includes about 48,000 clones, roughly 85% detected once. The sample consisted of peripheral blood, taken 28 days after the second AZD1222 dose. The receptor's source is an adult who received the AZD1222 COVID-19 vaccine. The rearrangement joins TRBV28 to TRBJ1-2; no clear D. CDR3 sequence (DNA): TGTGCCAGCAGTTTATGGGGTACAGCCCATGGCTACACCTTC. Translated: CASSLWGTAHGYTF.